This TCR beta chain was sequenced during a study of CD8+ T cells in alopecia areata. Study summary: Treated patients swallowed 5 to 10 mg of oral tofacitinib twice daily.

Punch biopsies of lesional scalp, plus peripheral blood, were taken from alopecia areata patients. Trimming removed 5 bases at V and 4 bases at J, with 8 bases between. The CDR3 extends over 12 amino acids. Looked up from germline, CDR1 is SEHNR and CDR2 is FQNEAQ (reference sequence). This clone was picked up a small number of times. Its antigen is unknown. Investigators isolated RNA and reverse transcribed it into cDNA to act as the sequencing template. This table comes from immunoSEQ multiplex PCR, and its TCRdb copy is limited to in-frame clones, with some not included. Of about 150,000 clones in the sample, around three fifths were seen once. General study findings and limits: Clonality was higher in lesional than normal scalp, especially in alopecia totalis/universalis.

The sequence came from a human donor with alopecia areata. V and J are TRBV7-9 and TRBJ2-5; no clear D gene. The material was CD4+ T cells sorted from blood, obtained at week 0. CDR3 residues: CASSPYRETQYF. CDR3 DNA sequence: TGTGCCAGCAGCCCCTACAGAGAGACCCAGTACTTC.